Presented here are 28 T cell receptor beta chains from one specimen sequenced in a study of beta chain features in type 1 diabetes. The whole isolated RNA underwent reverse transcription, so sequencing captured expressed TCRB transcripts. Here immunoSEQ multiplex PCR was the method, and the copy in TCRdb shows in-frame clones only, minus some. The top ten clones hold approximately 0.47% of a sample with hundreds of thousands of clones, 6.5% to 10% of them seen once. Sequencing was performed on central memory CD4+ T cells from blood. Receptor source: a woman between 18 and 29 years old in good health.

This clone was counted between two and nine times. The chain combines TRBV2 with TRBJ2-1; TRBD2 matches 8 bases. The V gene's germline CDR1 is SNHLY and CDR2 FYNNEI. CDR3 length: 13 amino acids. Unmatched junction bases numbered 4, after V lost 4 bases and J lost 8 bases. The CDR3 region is CASSVAGMDEQFF. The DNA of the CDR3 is TGTGCCAGCAGTGTAGCGGGGATGGATGAGCAGTTCTTC.

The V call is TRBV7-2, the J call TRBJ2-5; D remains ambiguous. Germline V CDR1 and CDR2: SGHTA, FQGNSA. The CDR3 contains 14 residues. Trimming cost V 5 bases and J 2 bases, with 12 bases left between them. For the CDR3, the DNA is TGTGCCAGCAGCACCTTAGGATTACAAGAGACCCAGTACTTC. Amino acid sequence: CASSTLGLQETQYF.

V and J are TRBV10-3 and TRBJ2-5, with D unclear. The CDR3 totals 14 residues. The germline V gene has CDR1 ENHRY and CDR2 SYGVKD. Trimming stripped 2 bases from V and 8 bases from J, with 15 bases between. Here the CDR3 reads CAISEVAASSTQYF. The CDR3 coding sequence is TGTGCCATCAGTGAGGTGGCAGCTTCAAGTACCCAGTACTTC.

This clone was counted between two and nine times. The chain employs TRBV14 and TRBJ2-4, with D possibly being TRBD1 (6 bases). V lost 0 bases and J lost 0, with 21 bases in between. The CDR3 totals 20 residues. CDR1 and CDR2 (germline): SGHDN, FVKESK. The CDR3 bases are TGTGCCAGCAGCCAAGAGGCGGTATCGGCAGGGGCGGAAGCCAAAAACATTCAGTACTTC. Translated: CASSQEAVSAGAEAKNIQYF.

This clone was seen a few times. Here the CDR3 reads CASSDRRNGYTF. CDR3 bases: TGTGCCAGCAGCGACAGGAGGAATGGCTACACCTTC. V and J are TRBV6-1 and TRBJ1-2; TRBD1 is a possible D gene (6 bases). V gave up 6 bases and J gave up 6 bases, with 11 bases separating them. The CDR3 is 12 residues long. Germline V lookup: CDR1 MNHNS, CDR2 SASEGT.

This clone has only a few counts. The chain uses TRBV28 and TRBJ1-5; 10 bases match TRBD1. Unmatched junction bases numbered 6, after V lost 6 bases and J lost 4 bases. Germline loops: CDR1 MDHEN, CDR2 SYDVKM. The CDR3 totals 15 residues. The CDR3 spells CASRRQGALNQPQHF. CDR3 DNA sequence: TGTGCCAGCAGACGACAGGGGGCCTTGAATCAGCCCCAGCATTTT.

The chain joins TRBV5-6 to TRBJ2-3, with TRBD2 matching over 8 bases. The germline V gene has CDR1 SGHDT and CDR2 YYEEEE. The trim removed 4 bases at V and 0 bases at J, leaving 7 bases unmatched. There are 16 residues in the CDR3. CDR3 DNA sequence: TGTGCCAGCAGCCTTACTAGCGGATTCAGCACAGATACGCAGTATTTT. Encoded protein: CASSLTSGFSTDTQYF.

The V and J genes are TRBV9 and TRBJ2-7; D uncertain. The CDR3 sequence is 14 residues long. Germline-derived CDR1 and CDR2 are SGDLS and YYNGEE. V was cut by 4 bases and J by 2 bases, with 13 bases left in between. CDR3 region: CASSPEAQTYEQYF. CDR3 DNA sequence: TGTGCCAGCAGCCCAGAGGCCCAAACCTACGAGCAGTACTTC.

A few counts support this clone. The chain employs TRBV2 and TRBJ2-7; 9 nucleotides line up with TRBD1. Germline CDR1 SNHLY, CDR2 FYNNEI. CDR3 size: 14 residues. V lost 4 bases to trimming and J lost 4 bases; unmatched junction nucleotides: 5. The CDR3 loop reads CASSGTGVRYEQYF. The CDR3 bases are TGTGCCAGCAGTGGGACAGGGGTAAGGTACGAGCAGTACTTC.

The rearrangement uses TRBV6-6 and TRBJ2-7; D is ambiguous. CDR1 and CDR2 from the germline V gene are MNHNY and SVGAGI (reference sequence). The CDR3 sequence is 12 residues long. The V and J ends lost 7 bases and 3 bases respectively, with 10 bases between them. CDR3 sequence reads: CASISPNYEQYF. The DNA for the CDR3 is TGTGCCAGCATAAGCCCTAACTACGAGCAGTACTTC.

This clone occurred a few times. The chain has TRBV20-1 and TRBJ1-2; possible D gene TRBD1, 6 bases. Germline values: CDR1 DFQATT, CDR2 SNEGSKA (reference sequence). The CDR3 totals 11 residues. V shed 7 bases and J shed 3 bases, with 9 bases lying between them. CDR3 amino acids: CSGNRDYGYTF. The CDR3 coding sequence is TGCAGTGGGAACAGGGACTATGGCTACACCTTC.

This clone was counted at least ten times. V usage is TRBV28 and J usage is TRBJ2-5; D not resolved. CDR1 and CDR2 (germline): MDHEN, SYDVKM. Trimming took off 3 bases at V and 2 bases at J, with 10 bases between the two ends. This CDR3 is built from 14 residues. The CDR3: CASSFGDGQETQYF. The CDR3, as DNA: TGTGCCAGCAGTTTCGGAGACGGGCAAGAGACCCAGTACTTC. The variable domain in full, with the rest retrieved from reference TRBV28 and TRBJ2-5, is DVKVTQSSRYLVKRTGEKVFLECVQDMDHENMFWYRQDPGLGLRLIYFSYDVKMKEKGDIPEGYSVSREKKERFSLILESASTNQTSMYLCASSFGDGQETQYFGPGTRLLVL.

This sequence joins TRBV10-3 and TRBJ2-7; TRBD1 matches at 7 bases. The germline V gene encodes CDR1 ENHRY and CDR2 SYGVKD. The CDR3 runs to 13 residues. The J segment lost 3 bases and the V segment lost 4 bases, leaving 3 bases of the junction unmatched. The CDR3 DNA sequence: TGTGCCATCAGTGGGGGGACAGTCTACGAGCAGTACTTC. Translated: CAISGGTVYEQYF.

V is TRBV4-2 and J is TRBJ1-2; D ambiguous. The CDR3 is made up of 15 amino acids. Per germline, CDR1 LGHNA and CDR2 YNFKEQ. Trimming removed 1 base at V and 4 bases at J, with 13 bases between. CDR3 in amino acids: CASSQGGQTIYGYTF. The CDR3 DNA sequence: TGTGCCAGCAGCCAAGGCGGGCAAACTATCTATGGCTACACCTTC.

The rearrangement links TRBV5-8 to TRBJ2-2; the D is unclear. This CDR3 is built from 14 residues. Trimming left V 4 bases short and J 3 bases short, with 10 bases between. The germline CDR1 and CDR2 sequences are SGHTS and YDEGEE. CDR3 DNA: TGTGCCAGCAGCCAGCCGCTGGACACCGGGGAGCTGTTTTTT. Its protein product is CASSQPLDTGELFF.

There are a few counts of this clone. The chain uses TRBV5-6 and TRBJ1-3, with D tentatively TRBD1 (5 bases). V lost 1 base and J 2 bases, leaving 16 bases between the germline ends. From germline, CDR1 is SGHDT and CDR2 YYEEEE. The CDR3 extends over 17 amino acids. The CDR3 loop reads CASSLFAGLPTGNTIYF. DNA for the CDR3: TGTGCCAGCAGCTTGTTCGCGGGGCTTCCTACTGGAAACACCATATATTTT.

CDR3 nucleotide sequence: TGTGCCAGTAGTACCTTAGCGGGAGGGCCCGGGGACATTCAGTACTTC. As protein: CASSTLAGGPGDIQYF. The chain combines TRBV19 with TRBJ2-4; 11 bases align to TRBD2. V lost 4 bases to trimming and J lost 8 bases; unmatched junction nucleotides: 10. Germline CDR1 is LNHDA and CDR2 is SQIVND (reference sequence). The CDR3 totals 16 residues. The full variable domain, completed using reference TRBV19 and TRBJ2-4, is DGGITQSPKYLFRKEGQNVTLSCEQNLNHDAMYWYRQDPGQGLRLIYYSQIVNDFQKGDIAEGYSVSREKKESFPLTVTSAQKNPTAFYLCASSTLAGGPGDIQYFGAGTRLSVL.

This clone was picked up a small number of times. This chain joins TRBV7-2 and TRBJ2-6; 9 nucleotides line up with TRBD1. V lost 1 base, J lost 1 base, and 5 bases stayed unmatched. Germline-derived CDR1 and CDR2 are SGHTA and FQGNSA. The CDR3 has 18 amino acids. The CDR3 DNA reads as TGTGCCAGCAGCTTAGGAGGACAGGGGAAGTCTGGGGCCAACGTCCTGACTTTC. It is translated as CASSLGGQGKSGANVLTF. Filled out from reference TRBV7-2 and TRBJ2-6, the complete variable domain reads GAGVSQSPSNKVTEKGKDVELRCDPISGHTALYWYRQSLGQGLEFLIYFQGNSAPDKSGLPSDRFSAERTGGSVSTLTIQRTQQEDSAVYLCASSLGGQGKSGANVLTFGAGSRLTVL.

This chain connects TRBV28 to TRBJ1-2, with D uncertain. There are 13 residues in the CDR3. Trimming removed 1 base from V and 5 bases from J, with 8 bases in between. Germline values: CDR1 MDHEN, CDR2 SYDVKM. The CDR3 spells CASSLYGGYGYTF. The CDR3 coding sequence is TGTGCCAGCAGTTTATACGGAGGGTATGGCTACACCTTC.

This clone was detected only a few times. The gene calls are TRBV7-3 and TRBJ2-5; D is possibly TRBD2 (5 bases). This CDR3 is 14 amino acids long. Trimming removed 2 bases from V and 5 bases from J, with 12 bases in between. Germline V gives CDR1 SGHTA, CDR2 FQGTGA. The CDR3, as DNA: TGTGCCAGCAGCTTACAAGGACTGGGGGAGACCCAGTACTTC. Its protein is CASSLQGLGETQYF.

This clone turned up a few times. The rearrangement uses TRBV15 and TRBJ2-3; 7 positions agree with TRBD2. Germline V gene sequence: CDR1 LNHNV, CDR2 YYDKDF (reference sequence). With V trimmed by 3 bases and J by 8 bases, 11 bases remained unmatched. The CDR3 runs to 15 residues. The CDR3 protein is CATSRESGTGGTQYF. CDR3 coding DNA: TGTGCCACCAGCAGGGAGAGCGGGACCGGAGGTACGCAGTATTTT.

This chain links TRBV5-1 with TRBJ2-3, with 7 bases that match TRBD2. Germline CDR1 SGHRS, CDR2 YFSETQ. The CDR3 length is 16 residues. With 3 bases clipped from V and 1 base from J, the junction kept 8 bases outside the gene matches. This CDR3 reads CASSWTRTRGTDTQYF. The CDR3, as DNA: TGCGCCAGCAGCTGGACGAGGACTAGAGGCACAGATACGCAGTATTTT.

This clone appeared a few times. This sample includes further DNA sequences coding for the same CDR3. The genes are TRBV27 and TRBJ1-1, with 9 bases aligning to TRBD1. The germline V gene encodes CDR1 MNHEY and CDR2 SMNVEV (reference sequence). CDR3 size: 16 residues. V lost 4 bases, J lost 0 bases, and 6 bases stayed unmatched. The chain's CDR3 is CASSSQGARVNTEAFF. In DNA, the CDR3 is TGTGCCAGCAGTTCACAGGGGGCGCGGGTGAACACTGAAGCTTTCTTT.

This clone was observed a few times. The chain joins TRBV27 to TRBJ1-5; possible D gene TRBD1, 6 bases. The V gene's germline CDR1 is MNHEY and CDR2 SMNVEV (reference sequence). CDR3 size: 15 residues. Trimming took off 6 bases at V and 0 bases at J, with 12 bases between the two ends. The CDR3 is CASSRGGYSNQPQHF. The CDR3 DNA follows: TGTGCCAGCAGCCGAGGGGGTTATAGCAATCAGCCCCAGCATTTT.

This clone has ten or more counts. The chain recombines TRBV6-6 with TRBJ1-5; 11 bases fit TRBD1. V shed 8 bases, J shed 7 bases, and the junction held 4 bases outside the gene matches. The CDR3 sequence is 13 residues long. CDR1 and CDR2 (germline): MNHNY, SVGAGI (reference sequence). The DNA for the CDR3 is TGTGCCAGCGGACAGGGGGCAGGGCAGCCCCAGCATTTT. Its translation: CASGQGAGQPQHF.

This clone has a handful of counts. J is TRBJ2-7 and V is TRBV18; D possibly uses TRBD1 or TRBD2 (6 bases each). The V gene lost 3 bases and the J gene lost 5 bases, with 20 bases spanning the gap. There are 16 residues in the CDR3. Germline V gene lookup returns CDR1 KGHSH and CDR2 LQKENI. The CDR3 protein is CASSPGFVKGGHEQYF. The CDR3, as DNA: TGTGCCAGCTCACCGGGCTTCGTTAAGGGGGGCCACGAGCAGTACTTC.

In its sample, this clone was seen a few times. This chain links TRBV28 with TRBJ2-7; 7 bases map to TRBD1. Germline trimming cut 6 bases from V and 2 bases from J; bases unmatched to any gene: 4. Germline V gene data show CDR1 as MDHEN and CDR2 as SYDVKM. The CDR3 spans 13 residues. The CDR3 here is CASRRDRTYEQYF. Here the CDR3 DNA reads TGTGCCAGCAGAAGGGACAGAACCTACGAGCAGTACTTC.

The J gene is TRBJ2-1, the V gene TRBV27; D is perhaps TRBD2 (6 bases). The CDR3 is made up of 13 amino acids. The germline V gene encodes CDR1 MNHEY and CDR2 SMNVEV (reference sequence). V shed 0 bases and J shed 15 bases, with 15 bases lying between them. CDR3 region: CASSLSIRGGLFF. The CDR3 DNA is TGTGCCAGCAGTTTATCGATAAGAGGAGGGTTGTTCTTC.